This TCR beta chain was sequenced for a study of blood T cells in healthy people across ages. Using a J-beta primer mix together with a sample-barcoded 5' primer, a second PCR was run for about 7 to 12 cycles. MiXCR was run by TCRdb on the 5' RACE reads, yielding one entry per CDR3 protein. The table records approximately 1,000,000 distinct CDR3 sequences, 40% to 45% of them present only once. Germline CDR1 and CDR2: KGHSH and LQKENI. V was pared by 0 bases and J by 0 bases, with 2 bases between. This CDR3 is built from 14 residues. Sequencing used blood. This clonotype was obtained from an older woman in good health. The chain employs TRBV18 and TRBJ2-2; D is unclear. CDR3 protein: CASSPPSNTGELFF. For the CDR3, the DNA is TGTGCCAGCTCACCACCTTCGAACACCGGGGAGCTGTTTTTT.